One and the same sample provided the 25 T cell receptor beta chains below, sequenced in a study of OX40 agonist ivuxolimab in advanced cancers. Produced via immunoSEQ multiplex PCR; TCRdb's table is partial and in-frame only. The data contain about 28,000 clones, 90% to 95% of them seen just once; the ten biggest clones take up about a quarter. The material was CD4+ or CD8+ T cells sorted from blood, obtained in a trial of the OX40 agonist ivuxolimab. The source of these receptors is an adult with an advanced solid tumor such as melanoma, head and neck, liver or kidney cancer.

The V and J genes are TRBV9 and TRBJ1-1; tentative D call: TRBD1 (5 bases). The CDR3 has 14 residues. Trimming shortened V by 2 bases and J by 2 bases, and 10 bases separated the two germline ends. Germline values: CDR1 SGDLS, CDR2 YYNGEE. The CDR3 coding sequence is TGTGCCAGCAGCGTTGCCGGGACCAACACTGAAGCTTTCTTT. Its protein product is CASSVAGTNTEAFF. Full variable domain (rest looked up from reference TRBV9 and TRBJ1-1): DSGVTQTPKHLITATGQRVTLRCSPRSGDLSVYWYQQSLDQGLQFLIQYYNGEERAKGNILERFSAQQFPDLHSELNLSSLELGDSALYFCASSVAGTNTEAFFGQGTRLTVV.

V usage is TRBV7-9 and J usage is TRBJ1-2; the D is unclear. The V gene's germline CDR1 is SEHNR and CDR2 FQNEAQ (reference sequence). The CDR3 is 14 amino acids. Between the trimmed V and J ends, which lost 5 bases and 2 bases, there was a span of 12 bases. The CDR3 DNA is TGTGCCAGCAGCCGCGTGGACGGCAACTATGGCTACACCTTC. This gives the protein CASSRVDGNYGYTF.

This chain uses TRBV11-3 with TRBJ2-1; possible D gene TRBD1, 5 bases. Germline assignment: CDR1 SGHNT and CDR2 YENEEA. The CDR3 totals 18 residues. The V and J ends lost 0 bases and 1 base respectively, with 16 bases between them. For the CDR3, the DNA is TGTGCCAGCAGCTTAGAAGGTAGAGCAGGGCCTTCCTACAATGAGCAGTTCTTC. Amino acids: CASSLEGRAGPSYNEQFF.

This chain's CDR3 is CASSLPAGGLGEQFF. The CDR3 bases are TGTGCCAGCAGCTTACCAGCGGGGGGGCTCGGTGAGCAGTTCTTC. The V gene is TRBV11-1, the J gene TRBJ2-1; 10 positions agree with TRBD2. Germline-derived CDR1 and CDR2 are SGHAT and FQDESV (reference sequence). The CDR3 runs to 15 residues. V lost 2 bases to trimming and J lost 9 bases; unmatched junction nucleotides: 7.

CDR3 sequence reads: CASSQGGANYGYTF. Written as DNA, the CDR3 is TGTGCCAGCAGCCAGGGAGGAGCTAACTATGGCTACACCTTC. This chain connects TRBV14 to TRBJ1-2; D is ambiguous. The germline CDR1 and CDR2 sequences are SGHDN and FVKESK. The CDR3 runs 14 residues. V was pared by 3 bases and J by 0 bases, with 8 bases between.

This chain links TRBV28 with TRBJ2-1, with TRBD2 identical over 11 bases. The CDR3 consists of 14 residues. Germline CDR1 MDHEN, CDR2 SYDVKM. Germline trimming cut 7 bases from V and 4 bases from J; bases unmatched to any gene: 3. Written as DNA, the CDR3 is TGTGCCAGCACAGGACTAGCGGGTTACAATGAGCAGTTCTTC. Amino acid sequence: CASTGLAGYNEQFF. Using reference TRBV28 and TRBJ2-1 for the parts outside the CDR3, the full variable domain is DVKVTQSSRYLVKRTGEKVFLECVQDMDHENMFWYRQDPGLGLRLIYFSYDVKMKEKGDIPEGYSVSREKKERFSLILESASTNQTSMYLCASTGLAGYNEQFFGPGTRLTVL.

The rearrangement links TRBV2 to TRBJ2-1, with a weak D call TRBD1 (6 bases). The CDR3 consists of 17 residues. In germline, CDR1 is SNHLY, CDR2 FYNNEI. The germline V and J ends were trimmed by 6 bases and 3 bases, with 21 bases remaining between them. CDR3 protein: CASSSSRTESNYNEQFF. In nucleotides, the CDR3 is TGTGCCAGCAGCTCATCCCGGACAGAGTCTAACTACAATGAGCAGTTCTTC.

The V call is TRBV4-2, the J call TRBJ1-2; unclear D gene. The V gene's germline CDR1 is LGHNA and CDR2 YNFKEQ. CDR3 length: 15 amino acids. The V and J ends lost 0 bases and 4 bases respectively, with 12 bases between them. The CDR3 protein is CASSQEATWAYGYTF. In DNA, the CDR3 is TGTGCCAGCAGCCAAGAGGCCACTTGGGCCTATGGCTACACCTTC.

V usage is TRBV5-1 and J usage is TRBJ2-1, with 9 bases that match TRBD1. CDR1 is SGHRS, CDR2 YFSETQ, per germline. V was clipped by 1 base and J by 8 bases; unmatched bases: 1. This CDR3 contains 13 residues. CDR3 in amino acids: CASSLTGGYEQFF. For the CDR3, the DNA is TGCGCCAGCAGCTTGACAGGGGGCTATGAGCAGTTCTTC.

This clone has only one observation. V is TRBV27 and J is TRBJ2-2; 10 bases are a match to TRBD2. The V gene's germline CDR1 is MNHEY and CDR2 SMNVEV (reference sequence). The J segment lost 5 bases and the V segment lost 3 bases, leaving 3 bases of the junction unmatched. CDR3 size: 15 residues. CDR3 DNA sequence: TGTGCCAGCAGTTTCGCGACTAGCGGGACCGGGGAGCTGTTTTTT. Translation gives CASSFATSGTGELFF.

J is TRBJ1-1 and V is TRBV9, with D tentatively TRBD1 (5 bases). The CDR3 is 13 amino acids. V was shortened by 0 bases and J by 6 bases, with 9 bases between the two germline ends. Germline V CDR1 and CDR2: SGDLS, YYNGEE. The CDR3 DNA is TGTGCCAGCAGCGTAGGGAGGGGCCCTGAAGCTTTCTTT. Amino acids: CASSVGRGPEAFF. Supplemented by reference TRBV9 and TRBJ1-1, the full variable domain reads DSGVTQTPKHLITATGQRVTLRCSPRSGDLSVYWYQQSLDQGLQFLIQYYNGEERAKGNILERFSAQQFPDLHSELNLSSLELGDSALYFCASSVGRGPEAFFGQGTRLTVV.

The chain couples TRBV28 to TRBJ2-7, with 7 bases that match TRBD1. The germline V gene has CDR1 MDHEN and CDR2 SYDVKM. The CDR3 contains 14 residues. After removal of 2 bases from V and 4 bases from J, the junction contained 5 bases not matched to a gene. The CDR3 DNA reads as TGTGCCAGCAGTTTAGGACAGGTTGAATACGAGCAGTACTTC. Translation: CASSLGQVEYEQYF.

On this clone itself: Additional DNA sequences in this sample encode the identical CDR3. The chain couples TRBV29-1 to TRBJ2-3, with 16 bases identical to TRBD2. Germline CDR1 SQVTM, CDR2 ANQGSEA. CDR3 length: 18 residues. The V gene end was trimmed by 2 bases and the J gene end by 5 bases; junction bases not matched to a gene: 10. CDR3 region: CSVENPGLAGGLGDTQYF. The CDR3 region has the DNA TGCAGCGTTGAAAATCCGGGACTAGCGGGGGGGCTGGGAGATACGCAGTATTTT.

The chain is built from TRBV11-3 and TRBJ2-3; 7 positions agree with TRBD1. The trim removed 4 bases at V and 2 bases at J, leaving 6 bases unmatched. The CDR3 has 15 residues. The germline CDR1 and CDR2 sequences are SGHNT and YENEEA. The DNA for the CDR3 is TGTGCCAGCAGCTCGGGACAGTTTAACACAGATACGCAGTATTTT. This encodes CASSSGQFNTDTQYF.

This chain links TRBV19 with TRBJ1-1, with no clear D. The CDR3 is 13 residues long. The germline V gene encodes CDR1 LNHDA and CDR2 SQIVND (reference sequence). V shed 5 bases and J shed 4 bases, with 11 bases lying between them. The CDR3 DNA reads TGTGCCAGTAGTGTACCGAGTAGCACTGAAGCTTTCTTT. It encodes CASSVPSSTEAFF. Filled out from reference TRBV19 and TRBJ1-1, the complete variable domain reads DGGITQSPKYLFRKEGQNVTLSCEQNLNHDAMYWYRQDPGQGLRLIYYSQIVNDFQKGDIAEGYSVSREKKESFPLTVTSAQKNPTAFYLCASSVPSSTEAFFGQGTRLTVV.

The chain joins TRBV30 to TRBJ2-3; D is ambiguous. Germline V lookup: CDR1 GTSNPN, CDR2 SVGIG (reference sequence). This CDR3 contains 14 residues. Trimming took off 0 bases at V and 2 bases at J, with 9 bases between the two ends. CDR3 coding DNA: TGTGCCTGGAGTGTACTGGCCCACACAGATACGCAGTATTTT. Translation gives CAWSVLAHTDTQYF.

The gene calls are TRBV7-9 and TRBJ1-2; possibly TRBD1 for D (5 bases). Per germline, CDR1 SEHNR and CDR2 FQNEAQ (reference sequence). V was cut by 1 base and J by 7 bases, with 25 bases left in between. The CDR3 extends over 18 amino acids. Written as DNA, the CDR3 is TGTGCCAGCAGCTTAGGGGGCATGCCGGCCATGAGGTTCGGTGGCTACACCTTC. Its translation is CASSLGGMPAMRFGGYTF.

This chain links TRBV9 with TRBJ2-3; 9 bases fit TRBD2. Germline V CDR1 and CDR2: SGDLS, YYNGEE. This CDR3 is built from 16 residues. Germline trimming cut 3 bases from V and 2 bases from J; bases unmatched to any gene: 7. CDR3 DNA: TGTGCCAGCAGCGAGGGCGGGAGGGCCCACACAGATACGCAGTATTTT. It encodes CASSEGGRAHTDTQYF. The full variable domain, completed using reference TRBV9 and TRBJ2-3, is DSGVTQTPKHLITATGQRVTLRCSPRSGDLSVYWYQQSLDQGLQFLIQYYNGEERAKGNILERFSAQQFPDLHSELNLSSLELGDSALYFCASSEGGRAHTDTQYFGPGTRLTVL.

CDR3 DNA: TGTGCCAGCAGCTTAAATACGGGGTCTGAAGCTTTCTTT. It translates to CASSLNTGSEAFF. This chain uses TRBV7-3 with TRBJ1-1; D is uncertain. The CDR3 extends over 13 amino acids. V lost 1 base and J lost 6, with 9 bases in between. Germline values: CDR1 SGHTA, CDR2 FQGTGA.

CDR3 in amino acids: CASTPGEGSYGYTF. CDR3 DNA: TGTGCCAGCACCCCCGGGGAGGGAAGCTATGGCTACACCTTC. This rearrangement joins TRBV6-5 to TRBJ1-2; D is uncertain. The CDR3 spans 14 residues. Germline V gene data show CDR1 as MNHEY and CDR2 as SVGAGI. The ends were cut back, 7 bases at V and 4 bases at J, with 16 bases in the middle.

The chain links TRBV7-9 to TRBJ2-3; D assignment may be TRBD1 or TRBD2 (5 bases each). In germline, CDR1 is SEHNR, CDR2 FQNEAQ (reference sequence). The V end lost 5 bases, the J end lost 0 bases, and 15 bases lay between the germline ends. The CDR3 length is 16 residues. CDR3 region: CASSPKWGPSTDTQYF. For the CDR3, the DNA is TGTGCCAGCAGCCCCAAGTGGGGACCCAGCACAGATACGCAGTATTTT.

This sequence joins TRBV15 and TRBJ1-4, with a tentative D call TRBD1 (6 bases). The CDR3 is 14 residues long. CDR1 is LNHNV and CDR2 is YYDKDF in the germline V gene (reference sequence). Trimming left V 2 bases short and J 3 bases short, with 7 bases between. CDR3 DNA: TGTGCCACCAGCAGAACAGGGTCTAATGAAAAACTGTTTTTT. Its translation is CATSRTGSNEKLFF.

The chain combines TRBV6-6 with TRBJ2-2; TRBD2 matches at 10 bases. The J segment lost 5 bases and the V segment lost 8 bases, leaving 2 bases of the junction unmatched. The CDR3 consists of 13 residues. CDR1 is MNHNY, CDR2 SVGAGI, per germline (reference sequence). The CDR3 coding sequence is TGTGCCAGCGTAGCGGGAGGTACCGGGGAGCTGTTTTTT. Translation gives CASVAGGTGELFF.

The V and J genes are TRBV7-9 and TRBJ2-7; no clear D gene. V dropped 5 bases and J dropped 0 bases, with 8 bases sitting between them. The CDR3 contains 13 residues. Germline V gene data show CDR1 as SEHNR and CDR2 as FQNEAQ (reference sequence). The CDR3 here is CASSLSISYEQYF. As DNA, the CDR3 is TGTGCCAGCAGCCTGAGTATCTCCTACGAGCAGTACTTC. The variable domain in full, completed from reference TRBV7-9 and TRBJ2-7, reads DTGVSQNPRHKITKRGQNVTFRCDPISEHNRLYWYRQTLGQGPEFLTYFQNEAQLEKSRLLSDRFSAERPKGSFSTLEIQRTEQGDSAMYLCASSLSISYEQYFGPGTRLTVT.

This clone turned up a few times. This chain uses TRBV7-9 with TRBJ2-7; 8 bases map to TRBD2. CDR3 length: 14 amino acids. CDR1 is SEHNR, CDR2 FQNEAQ, per germline (reference sequence). Unmatched junction bases numbered 11, after V lost 8 bases and J lost 5 bases. Here the CDR3 DNA reads TGTGCCAGCTACCGGGGGGGAGAACTCCACGAGCAGTACTTC. It specifies CASYRGGELHEQYF.